This T cell receptor (beta chain) was recovered during a study of CD8+ T cells in alopecia areata. Across the whole study: Transfer of skin from roughly 6-12-month-old C3H/HeJ graft donors with spontaneous alopecia was made to 7-10-week-old female C3H/HeJ mice.

From germline, CDR1 is NSHNY and CDR2 SYGAGN. The V gene lost 4 bases and the J gene lost 1 base, with 11 bases spanning the gap. This CDR3 is 14 amino acids long. Comments on this clone: Any gene name here is a mouse gene name. The sequenced fragment ends 4 residues before the CDR3 boundary, so the rest is inferred from the germline J gene.

A sort of pooled cutaneous lymph node cells used CD4, CD8alpha, NKG2D, NKG2ACE and other stains. Investigators isolated RNA and reverse transcribed it into cDNA to act as the sequencing template. Sequenced by immunoSEQ multiplex PCR; TCRdb stores in-frame clones only, minus some. In total the sample includes roughly 260,000 clones, none of them seen once. The sample consisted of CD4+ T cells sorted from a lymph node. This receptor was identified in a C3H/HeJ mouse with alopecia areata. This strain has MHC haplotype H2-k. The chain has TRBV13-1 and TRBJ1-1, with D tentatively TRBD1 (6 bases). The CDR3 sequence is CASSWGRGNTEVFF. CDR3 DNA, as far as it was read: TGTGCCAGCAGTTGGGGCAGGGGAAACACA.